Detailed here is one TCR beta chain. Its antigen is unknown. The V gene's germline CDR1 is SGHNT and CDR2 YYREEE (reference sequence). The CDR3 runs 15 residues. The V end was cut by 3 bases, the J end by 3 bases, with 12 bases between. Treatment denoted: 19 received Ad26.COV2.S at low or high dose, single or two shots; about 5 received placebo; per-sample allocation not given. Following the first vaccine or placebo injection, samples were taken on day 63. An 18-55-year-old adult in Boston served as donor. The method was immunoSEQ multiplex PCR; TCRdb's version includes in-frame clones alone and lacks a portion of them. Of over 400,000 clones in the sample, about 90% were seen once. The data originate from a study of Ad26.COV2.S vaccination and SARS-CoV-2 variants. Turning to the study itself: Into the muscle, Ad26.COV2.S was dosed once or twice, 56 days apart.

General study results and limits: Breadth, reportedly substantial, characterized the spike-specific CD8+ and CD4+ T cell responses after vaccination.

This chain uses TRBV5-4 with TRBJ2-2, with D tentatively TRBD1 (5 bases). The source is a person aged 18 to 65 who received the Ad26.COV2.S COVID-19 vaccine or a placebo. Material: peripheral blood, obtained in a trial of Ad26.COV2.S vaccine versus placebo. The CDR3 nucleotides are TGTGCCAGCAGCTCGATCGACAGAGACACCGGGGAGCTGTTTTTT. Its translation: CASSSIDRDTGELFF.